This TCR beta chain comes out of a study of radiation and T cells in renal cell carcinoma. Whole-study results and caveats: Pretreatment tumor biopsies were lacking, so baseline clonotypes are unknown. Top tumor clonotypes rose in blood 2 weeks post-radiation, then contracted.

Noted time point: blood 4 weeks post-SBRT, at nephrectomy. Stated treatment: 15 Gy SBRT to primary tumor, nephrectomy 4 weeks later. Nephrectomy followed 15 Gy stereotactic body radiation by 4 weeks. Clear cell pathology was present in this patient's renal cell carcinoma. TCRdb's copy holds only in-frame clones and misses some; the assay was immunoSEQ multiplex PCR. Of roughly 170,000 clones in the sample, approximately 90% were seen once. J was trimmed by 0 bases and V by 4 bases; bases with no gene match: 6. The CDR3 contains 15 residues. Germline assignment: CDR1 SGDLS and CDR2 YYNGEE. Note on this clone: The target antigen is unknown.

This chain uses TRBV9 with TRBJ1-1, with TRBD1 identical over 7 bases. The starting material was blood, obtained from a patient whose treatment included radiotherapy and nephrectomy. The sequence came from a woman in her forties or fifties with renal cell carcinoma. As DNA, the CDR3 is TGTGCCAGCAGCCCTCAGGGACAGATGAACACTGAAGCTTTCTTT. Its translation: CASSPQGQMNTEAFF.